This T cell receptor beta chain was observed in a study of CD8 T cells in ankylosing spondylitis listed by TCRdb under 2017. Background for the entire study: The study profiled T cell receptor beta repertoires in healthy donors and ankylosing spondylitis patients to find disease-linked TCR variants. The full study cohort was made up of over 20 ankylosing spondylitis patients and approximately 100 healthy donors. Peripheral blood samples were taken, and synovial fluid was additionally collected from ankylosing spondylitis patients.

The paper's findings and limits, for the study overall: Some TCR beta motif variants had previously been reported in synovial fluid and blood of reactive arthritis patients, which suggested common disease-initiation mechanisms. The disease-linked clones were reported as significantly enriched in matched synovial fluid samples from ankylosing spondylitis patients. A TCR beta motif of several highly homologous amino acid variants appeared characteristic of blood from ankylosing spondylitis patients. In peripheral blood, the disease-linked clones were found at relatively low frequencies and had a CD8+ phenotype.

Sequencing was performed on an Illumina HiSeq 2500. TCR beta libraries were prepared by quantitative 5'-RACE with molecular barcodes. In the original analysis: A new computational method, built on a probabilistic model of VDJ rearrangement, was used to identify disease-linked TCR variants. TCRdb redid the processing of the public reads, applying fastp at Q25 and MiXCR, and retained in-frame beta chains. Rows are combined by CDR3 protein, so each entry shows the most common genes and DNA. Clone size and V and J calls follow TCRdb, not the original study. Present in this sample are about 250,000 distinct CDR3 sequences, under 12% of which were seen just once. About 2.8% of the sample lies in the top ten. V is pared back by 3 bases and J by 5 bases, with 11 bases lying between the germline termini. There are 14 amino acids in the CDR3, from cysteine to phenylalanine inclusive. CDR3 DNA only is kept here, 42 bases in frame from base 1. Per the germline V gene, KGHSH is the CDR1 and LQKENI is the CDR2.

This clonotype was counted a few times. Its antigen has not been determined. Base-call qualities are not available, and no considerably larger clone is one nucleotide away. The chain employs TRBV18 and TRBJ2-1; no D segment can be confidently identified. Sequencing used blood, either unsorted or a sorted T cell fraction (not recorded which). The sequence was collected from a male donor with ankylosing spondylitis or in good health (not recorded which). In nucleotides, the sequence is TGTGCCAGCTCACCCCCTGGCTCGAACAATGAGCAGTTCTTC. Its coded protein is CASSPPGSNNEQFF. When the CDR3 is completed using the reference TRBV18 and TRBJ2-1 genes on either side, the full variable domain is NAGVMQNPRHLVRRRGQEARLRCSPMKGHSHVYWYRQLPEEGLKFMVYLQKENIIDESGMPKERFSAEFPKEGPSILRIQQVVRGDSAAYFCASSPPGSNNEQFFGPGTRLTVL.